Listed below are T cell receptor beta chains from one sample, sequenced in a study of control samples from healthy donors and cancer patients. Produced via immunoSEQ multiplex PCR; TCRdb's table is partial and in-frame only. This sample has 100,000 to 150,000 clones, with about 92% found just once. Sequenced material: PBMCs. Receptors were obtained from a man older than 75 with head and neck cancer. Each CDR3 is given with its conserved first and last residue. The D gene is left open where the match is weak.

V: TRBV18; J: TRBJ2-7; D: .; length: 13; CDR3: CASSPTTDYEQYF
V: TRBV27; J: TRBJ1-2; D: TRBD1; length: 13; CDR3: CASSSRQGWGYTF
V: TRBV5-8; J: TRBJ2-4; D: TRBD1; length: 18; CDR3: CASSVSRDRGRPKNIQYF
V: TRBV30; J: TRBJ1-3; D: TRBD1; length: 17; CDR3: CAWEKGRTGSSGNTIYF
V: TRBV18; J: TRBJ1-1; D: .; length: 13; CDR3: CASSRTQNTEAFF
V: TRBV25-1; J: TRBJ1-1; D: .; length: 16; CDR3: CASSDHLGRPNTEAFF
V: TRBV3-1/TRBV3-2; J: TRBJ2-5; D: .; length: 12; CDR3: CASSQVGETQYF
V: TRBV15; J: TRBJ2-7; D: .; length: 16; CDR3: CATSRGTGGGAYEQYF
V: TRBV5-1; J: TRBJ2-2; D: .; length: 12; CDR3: CASRENTGELFF
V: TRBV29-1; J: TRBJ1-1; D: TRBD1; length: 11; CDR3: CSVPGGTEAFF
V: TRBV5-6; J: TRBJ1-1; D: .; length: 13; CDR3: CASSFVGYTEAFF
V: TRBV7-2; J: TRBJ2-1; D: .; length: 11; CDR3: CASSLADEQFF
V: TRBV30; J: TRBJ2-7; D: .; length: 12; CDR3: CAWSVHAWEQYF
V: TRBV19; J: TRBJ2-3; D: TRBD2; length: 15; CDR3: CASSIAASGTDTQYF
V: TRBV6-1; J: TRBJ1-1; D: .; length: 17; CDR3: CASSEARGQGWVTEAFF
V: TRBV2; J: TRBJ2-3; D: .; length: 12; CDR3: CASSSSTDTQYF
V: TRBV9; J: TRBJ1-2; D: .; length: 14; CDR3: CASSGFHLNYGYTF
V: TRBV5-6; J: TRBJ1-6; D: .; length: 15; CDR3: CASSDQFPLSSPLHF
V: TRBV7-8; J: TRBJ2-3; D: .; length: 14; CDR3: CASSFGSTTDTQYF
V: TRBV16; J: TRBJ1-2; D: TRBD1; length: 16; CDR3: CASSPVGTGGAGGYTF
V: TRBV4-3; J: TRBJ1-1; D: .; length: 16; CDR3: CASSQYRGLSSIRAFF
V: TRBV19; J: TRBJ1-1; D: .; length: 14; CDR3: CASSPIPSYTEAFF
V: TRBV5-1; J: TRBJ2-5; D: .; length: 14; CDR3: CASSLVGGQETQYF
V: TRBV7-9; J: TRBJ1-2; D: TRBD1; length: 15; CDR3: CASSLAGQGFYGYTF
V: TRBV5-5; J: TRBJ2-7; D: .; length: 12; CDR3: CATELRSYEQYF